Listed below are T cell receptor beta chains from one sample, sequenced in a study of blood T cells in healthy people across ages. One entry per CDR3 protein, called by TCRdb with MiXCR from the 5' RACE reads. The table includes some 710,000 distinct CDR3 sequences, about 20% detected once. The specimen was blood. Source of these receptors: a man in his sixties or seventies in good health. CDR3s leave out the opening cysteine and the closing phenylalanine or tryptophan. Fields, in order: CDR3 protein, D gene, V gene. D genes are given only for firm matches.

ASSEAGGQMKYEQY	-	TRBV6-1
ASRPGTGALEKLF	TRBD1	TRBV5-1
ASSSQRSYNEQF	-	TRBV5-4
SARVSGGGGYT	-	TRBV20-1
AIHSGQGANYGYT	TRBD1	TRBV10-3
ASSTLDNEKLF	-	TRBV7-9
SARPGLAGASTDTQY	TRBD2	TRBV20-1
ASSGGGLGKNIQY	-	TRBV9
ASTRDTSYEQY	-	TRBV12-3/TRBV12-4
ASSYGGTNTEAF	-	TRBV6-2/TRBV6-3
SVDLPRERGYT	-	TRBV29-1
ATSRRANEQF	-	TRBV15
ASSDDRVETQY	-	TRBV2
ASSPQGFGETQY	TRBD1	TRBV12-3/TRBV12-4
ASTFPRGSGNTIY	-	TRBV12-3/TRBV12-4
ASSYSSGGRKAQY	TRBD2	TRBV6-5
ASSYWGGNSPLH	-	TRBV27
ASSQDLVADTQY	-	TRBV14
ASSLEGGSPLH	-	TRBV7-6
SARDGKGAKSYEQY	TRBD1	TRBV20-1
ASSQFVLAGPDTQY	TRBD2	TRBV4-2
ATSDARRDGLYNEQF	-	TRBV24-1
ASSRATGTETQY	-	TRBV21-1
SASPPGAHTEAF	-	TRBV20-1